This entry features one T cell receptor (beta chain) sequence. This clone was counted a few times. It has no known antigen specificity. Nothing much larger sits one base from this clone, and base qualities are not available. The immunoSEQ Assay, a bias-controlled multiplex PCR, was used to amplify TCRbeta CDR3 regions from genomic DNA. As for how the authors treated the data: Nucleated cell counts per sample were estimated from amplification of reference gene primers within the assay. To quantify the absolute abundance of each unique TCRbeta CDR3 rearrangement, sequence reads were collapsed and filtered. Productive Simpson clonality was computed per sample as the square root of Simpson's diversity index over productive rearrangements. Held by TCRdb, this immuneACCESS table contains in-frame sequences only and omits some clones. Under half of the omission traces to an unresolved V gene where checked; the cause of the rest is unknown. V, J and clone size were drawn from that table, and D and trimming were deduced from the DNA. The sample profile shows about 110,000 clones; 60% to 80% of them were found once. Approximately 0.9% of the sample rests with the top ten.

This sample is part of a study of blood T cell repertoires in COVID-19 (dated by TCRdb to the early 2020s). A note on the overall study: Samples covering the acute and convalescent phases of COVID-19 were provided by collaborators in the United States, Italy and Spain. The prospective study material was composed of cDNA or gDNA derived from T cells, B-cell-depleted T cells, or PBMCs. Deeply sampled blood TCRbeta repertoires from subjects exposed to, actively infected with, or recovered from COVID-19 were included in the dataset. The repertoires were released in a freely available public database meant as a resource for research on the immune response to SARS-CoV-2. Samples came from the ongoing ImmuneRACE study (first 160 participants) plus 1,254 subjects from 6 global collaborators. The sample metadata nearly always contained a de-identified subject ID, COVID-19 status, age in years and sex. Where available, HLA class I and class II types were taken from metadata supplied by the sample provider and were not determined by assay-based typing. Here is what the overall study found, with its caveats: The quantity of clinical and demographic metadata differed by source and by participant and was supplied without curation.

The collaborating institutions used their own protocols to collect whole blood in K2EDTA tubes. For TCRbeta analysis, collaborators shipped samples as frozen whole blood, isolated PBMCs, or DNA extracted from either of those sample types. From the cysteine through the phenylalanine, the CDR3 covers 16 amino acids. The CDR3 DNA has 48 bases and is translated from base 1. Relative to germline, V is 0 bases shorter and J is 5 bases shorter, with 16 bases between their ends. From a lookup of the germline V gene, CDR1 and CDR2 are SGHTA and FQGTGA. The source material was peripheral blood. The rearrangement joined TRBV7-3 to TRBJ2-5; a weak D assignment points to TRBD2 (6 bases agree). This TCR derives from a human donor with acute or convalescent COVID-19. The donor label of this sample is uncertain. The DNA reads TGTGCCAGCAGCTTAACAGGGAGGCGAAATTTGGAGACCCAGTACTTC. Protein translation: CASSLTGRRNLETQYF.